The 13 T cell receptor beta chains in this list originate from one sample, sequenced in a study of blood T cells in healthy people across ages. Combining a sample-barcoded 5' primer with a J-beta primer mix, a second PCR ran for about 7 to 11 cycles. MiXCR, run by TCRdb on the 5' RACE reads, gives a single entry per CDR3 protein. The top ten hold around 18% of the sample, which has over 600,000 distinct CDR3 sequences, 46% seen once. Sequencing was done on a sample of blood. These receptors were obtained from a man at least 80 years old in good health.

This chain connects TRBV14 to TRBJ2-7; TRBD1 might be the D (5 bases). The CDR3 is 14 amino acids. Per germline, CDR1 SGHDN and CDR2 FVKESK. Trimming left V 4 bases short and J 4 bases short, with 14 bases between. This CDR3 reads CASSLGRANYEQYF. CDR3 coding DNA: TGTGCCAGCAGCCTGGGCAGGGCGAATTACGAGCAGTACTTC.

J is TRBJ2-1 and V is TRBV6-2 or TRBV6-3, with D possibly TRBD2 on 6 matching bases. The CDR3 length is 18 residues. Trimming left V 0 bases short and J 7 bases short, with 22 bases between. Germline-derived CDR1 and CDR2 are MNHEY and SVGEGT. CDR3 region: CASSYSRITGRGLNEQFF. Written as DNA, the CDR3 is TGTGCCAGCAGTTACTCGAGGATAACGGGGCGGGGTCTAAATGAGCAGTTCTTC.

This chain connects TRBV7-9 to TRBJ1-2; D call uncertain. Germline values: CDR1 SEHNR, CDR2 FQNEAQ (reference sequence). This CDR3 spans 12 amino acids. V dropped 5 bases and J dropped 13 bases, with 17 bases sitting between them. In DNA form, the CDR3 reads TGTGCCAGCAGCCCGACGGACCTCGAGGTCACCTTC. Translation: CASSPTDLEVTF.

The chain recombines TRBV29-1 with TRBJ2-4; 7 nucleotides agree with TRBD1. Matching the DNA end better, TRBJ2-7 makes the J call doubtful. This CDR3 is built from 15 residues. From germline, CDR1 is SQVTM and CDR2 ANQGSEA. The CDR3 reads CSVEERYRGVYEQYF. DNA for the CDR3: TGCAGCGTTGAAGAGCGCTACAGGGGAGTGTACGAGCAGTACTTC.

This clonotype showed up just a few times. The V call is TRBV7-2, the J call TRBJ2-3; D is unclear. Germline CDR1 is SGHTA and CDR2 is FQGNSA. The CDR3 runs to 17 residues. V lost 0 bases and J lost 4, with 17 bases in between. The CDR3 reads CASSLAPPGLLPDTQYF. The CDR3 DNA is TGTGCCAGCAGCTTAGCCCCCCCCGGATTACTGCCAGATACGCAGTATTTT.

V gene TRBV12-3 or TRBV12-4 combines with J gene TRBJ2-5; possible D gene TRBD2, 6 bases. V lost 1 base and J 11 bases, leaving 17 bases between the germline ends. The CDR3 loop spans 14 amino acids. The CDR3 nucleotides read TGTGCCAGCAGTTTAGATCACGGGAGTAATGAGCAGTACTTC. The encoded protein is CASSLDHGSNEQYF.

This chain connects TRBV5-5 to TRBJ2-1; maybe TRBD2 (7 bases). Germline CDR1 reads SGHKS; CDR2 reads YYEKEE (reference sequence). V dropped 4 bases and J dropped 13 bases, with 18 bases sitting between them. CDR3 length: 13 amino acids. This CDR3 reads CASSPEGGERQFF. The CDR3 coding sequence is TGTGCCAGCAGCCCAGAAGGGGGGGAAAGACAGTTCTTC.

This clonotype was detected many times. V and J are TRBV7-2 and TRBJ2-1, with TRBD2 matching over 7 bases. Trimming cost V 4 bases and J 7 bases; bases outside gene matches: 10. Germline CDR1 reads SGHTA; CDR2 reads FQGNSA. The CDR3 runs 15 residues. The CDR3 coding sequence is TGTGCCAGCAGCTCCCCGGCGGGAGCAGGTAATGAGCAGTTCTTC. It encodes CASSSPAGAGNEQFF.

CDR3 DNA sequence: TGTGCCAGCAGCCCGACTAGTTTCCTCAATGAGCAGTTCTTC. This codes for CASSPTSFLNEQFF. The chain is built from TRBV12-3 or TRBV12-4 and TRBJ2-1; maybe TRBD2 (6 bases). The ends were cut back, 6 bases at V and 6 bases at J, with 15 bases in the middle. This CDR3 has 14 amino acids.

This clonotype was found many times. This chain connects TRBV4-3 to TRBJ1-4; D uncertain. Germline V gives CDR1 LGHNA, CDR2 YSLEER. V lost 0 bases, J lost 5 bases, and 10 bases lay in between. The CDR3 is 15 amino acids. The CDR3 spells CASSQERQLNEKLFF. The CDR3 bases are TGCGCCAGCAGCCAAGAGCGCCAGCTCAATGAAAAACTGTTTTTT.

This clonotype has just a few counts. This sequence joins TRBV12-3 or TRBV12-4 and TRBJ1-5, with D unclear. V was pared by 4 bases and J by 1 base, with 11 bases between. The CDR3 sequence is 15 residues long. In nucleotides, the CDR3 is TGTGCCAGCAGTTCTTCCCTCGGAAGCAATCAGCCCCAGCATTTT. It yields the protein CASSSSLGSNQPQHF.

This clonotype was counted many times. CDR3 residues: CASSQDRASGELFF. CDR3 coding DNA: TGTGCCAGCAGCCAAGACAGGGCATCCGGGGAGCTGTTTTTT. This rearrangement joins TRBV14 to TRBJ2-2; TRBD1 might be the D (5 bases). The CDR3 has 14 residues. V was shortened by 0 bases and J by 6 bases, with 8 bases between the two germline ends. The germline V gene encodes CDR1 SGHDN and CDR2 FVKESK.

This clonotype was seen just once. Mismatch with germline at one junction end may stem from a read error. The chain has TRBV29-1 and TRBJ2-3, with unresolved D. CDR1 and CDR2 from the germline V gene are SQVTM and ANQGSEA. The CDR3 is made up of 12 amino acids. CDR3 residues: CSGDVTGDRQYF. The CDR3 bases are TGCAGCGGCGACGTTACTGGAGATAGGCAGTATTTT.